This passage covers 21 T cell receptor beta chains from one sample sequenced in a study of T cell changes during pregnancy in multiple sclerosis. Sequencing used immunoSEQ multiplex PCR; TCRdb keeps in-frame clones, though not all of them. The table records 19,000 or so clones, roughly 88% of them present only once. The sample here was CD8+ T cells from peripheral blood mononuclear cells, taken after pregnancy. These receptors were obtained from a female donor in good health, enrolled as a control in a pregnancy study.

This sequence joins TRBV7-8 and TRBJ1-3; no firm D call. V lost 5 bases to trimming and J lost 4 bases, with 15 bases between them. CDR1 SGHVS and CDR2 FQNEAQ come from the germline V gene. The length of the CDR3 is 15 residues. CDR3 sequence: CASSPGISGGNTIYF. In DNA, the CDR3 is TGTGCCAGCAGCCCCGGGATCTCAGGAGGAAACACCATATATTTT.

This clone was observed a single time. The V gene is TRBV27, the J gene TRBJ2-6, with D maybe TRBD2 (6 bases). CDR1 and CDR2 from the germline V gene are MNHEY and SMNVEV (reference sequence). The CDR3 has 14 amino acids. CDR3 nucleotide sequence: TGTGCTTCGCGGGGAGGCTCTGGGGCCAACGTCCTGACTTTC. Translation gives CASRGGSGANVLTF.

The rearrangement uses TRBV4-1 and TRBJ1-1; unclear D gene. Germline assignment: CDR1 MGHRA and CDR2 YSYEKL. The CDR3 loop spans 14 amino acids. V lost 1 base, J lost 6 bases, and 12 bases lay in between. CDR3 loop: CASSQVGEGAEAFF. CDR3 coding DNA: TGCGCCAGCAGCCAAGTCGGGGAGGGCGCTGAAGCTTTCTTT.

This chain links TRBV15 with TRBJ2-4, with D hard to call. V was shortened by 2 bases and J by 0 bases, with 11 bases between the two germline ends. CDR1 and CDR2 from the germline V gene are LNHNV and YYDKDF (reference sequence). CDR3 length equals 16 residues. This CDR3 is CATSRSSLGAKNIQYF. CDR3 nucleotide sequence: TGTGCCACCAGCAGAAGTAGCCTAGGAGCCAAAAACATTCAGTACTTC.

The count of this clone is one. V is TRBV27 and J is TRBJ2-2; 9 bases fit TRBD2. The CDR3 is 15 amino acids. The ends lost 6 bases at V and 4 bases at J; junction bases unmatched: 6. The germline CDR1 and CDR2 sequences are MNHEY and SMNVEV (reference sequence). CDR3 residues: CASRGGGGFTGELFF. The CDR3 region has the DNA TGTGCCAGCAGGGGCGGGGGGGGCTTCACCGGGGAGCTGTTTTTT.

The V call is TRBV9, the J call TRBJ1-1; D may be TRBD1 (5 bases). The CDR3 is 15 amino acids. CDR1 and CDR2 from the germline V gene are SGDLS and YYNGEE. V was pared by 0 bases and J by 1 base, with 10 bases between. CDR3 loop: CASSVVSQGNTEAFF. The CDR3 nucleotides read TGTGCCAGCAGCGTAGTTTCCCAGGGGAACACTGAAGCTTTCTTT.

This clone was seen only a few times. The chain carries TRBV4-3 and TRBJ1-1; D call uncertain. The germline gives CDR1 LGHNA, CDR2 YSLEER. V lost 0 bases, J lost 4 bases, and 12 bases lay in between. The CDR3 contains 15 residues. CDR3 in DNA: TGCGCCAGCAGCCAAGATGAGACCGGCGGCACTGAAGCTTTCTTT. Its translation is CASSQDETGGTEAFF.

V gene TRBV6-4 combines with J gene TRBJ2-3, with 7 bases that match TRBD1. J was trimmed by 0 bases and V by 8 bases; bases with no gene match: 11. This CDR3 is 16 amino acids long. Germline V gene lookup returns CDR1 MRHNA and CDR2 SNTAGT. The CDR3 sequence: CASLSPGTASTDTQYF. The CDR3 nucleotides read TGTGCCAGCTTATCCCCCGGGACAGCTAGCACAGATACGCAGTATTTT.

The chain uses TRBV4-3 and TRBJ2-1; 9 bases align to TRBD1. J was trimmed by 10 bases and V by 0 bases; bases with no gene match: 13. The CDR3 loop spans 17 amino acids. Germline V gene sequence: CDR1 LGHNA, CDR2 YSLEER. Here the CDR3 DNA reads TGCGCCAGCAGCCAAGATCTGCGCGGGACAGGGAAGAGGGAGCAGTTCTTC. It codes for CASSQDLRGTGKREQFF.

V usage is TRBV4-1 and J usage is TRBJ2-7; 8 bases are shared with TRBD1. In germline, CDR1 is MGHRA, CDR2 YSYEKL. After removal of 1 base from V and 2 bases from J, the junction contained 4 bases not matched to a gene. The CDR3 runs to 15 residues. The CDR3 sequence is CASSQGGQATYEQYF. The DNA of the CDR3 is TGCGCCAGCAGCCAAGGGGGACAGGCCACCTACGAGCAGTACTTC.

The chain has TRBV4-1 and TRBJ2-2, with a possible D match to TRBD1 (6 bases). V was clipped by 1 base and J by 2 bases, with 8 bases between them. CDR3 length: 15 residues. The germline gives CDR1 MGHRA, CDR2 YSYEKL. The CDR3 DNA reads as TGCGCCAGCAGCCAAGGCAGGGGTAACACCGGGGAGCTGTTTTTT. Translation gives CASSQGRGNTGELFF.

This chain joins TRBV5-1 and TRBJ2-7, with D tentatively TRBD2 (6 bases). The CDR3 consists of 15 residues. V lost 0 bases and J lost 7, with 17 bases in between. Per the germline V gene, CDR1 is SGHRS and CDR2 is YFSETQ. The CDR3: CASSLVEVRGYEQYF. CDR3 sequence (DNA): TGCGCCAGCAGCTTGGTTGAAGTGCGGGGATATGAGCAGTACTTC.

V gene TRBV19 combines with J gene TRBJ2-7, with a tentative D call TRBD2 (5 bases). CDR3 size: 14 residues. V lost 2 bases to trimming and J lost 2 bases, with 10 bases between them. CDR1 is LNHDA and CDR2 is SQIVND in the germline V gene (reference sequence). CDR3 sequence (DNA): TGTGCCAGTAGTATACTACCCGGGACCTACGAGCAGTACTTC. Protein: CASSILPGTYEQYF.

The gene calls are TRBV25-1 and TRBJ2-7, with 7 bases fitting TRBD2. The ends lost 1 base at V and 1 base at J; junction bases unmatched: 7. The CDR3 runs 16 residues. The germline V gene has CDR1 MGHDK and CDR2 SYGVNS. CDR3 amino acids: CASSEFGLADSYEQYF. CDR3 DNA: TGTGCCAGCAGTGAATTCGGCCTAGCGGATTCCTACGAGCAGTACTTC.

This chain connects TRBV30 to TRBJ1-2; no clear D. The CDR3 totals 10 residues. Trimming left V 3 bases short and J 8 bases short, with 7 bases between. Germline V gene lookup returns CDR1 GTSNPN and CDR2 SVGIG (reference sequence). The CDR3 nucleotides read TGTGCCTGGAGGGTGGAGGGCTACACCTTC. Its protein is CAWRVEGYTF.

The gene calls are TRBV4-3 and TRBJ2-2; unclear D gene. Trimming took off 1 base at V and 6 bases at J, with 3 bases between the two ends. This CDR3 comprises 12 residues. Germline values: CDR1 LGHNA, CDR2 YSLEER. This CDR3 reads CASSQAAGELFF. In DNA, the CDR3 is TGCGCCAGCAGCCAAGCGGCCGGGGAGCTGTTTTTT.

The chain couples TRBV5-1 to TRBJ1-1, with TRBD1 matching over 7 bases. The V gene end was trimmed by 0 bases and the J gene end by 4 bases; junction bases not matched to a gene: 6. Germline V gene data show CDR1 as SGHRS and CDR2 as YFSETQ. This CDR3 region has 15 residues. The CDR3 reads CASSLEGADGTEAFF. The CDR3 region has the DNA TGCGCCAGCAGCTTGGAGGGGGCAGATGGCACTGAAGCTTTCTTT.

The gene calls are TRBV10-3 and TRBJ2-3; 12 nucleotides agree with TRBD2. The J segment lost 7 bases and the V segment lost 6 bases, leaving 14 bases of the junction unmatched. Germline V CDR1 and CDR2: ENHRY, SYGVKD. The CDR3 spans 17 residues. In DNA, the CDR3 is TGTGCCATCAGGAAGACTAGCGGGGGCCCCGGCGGATATACGCAGTATTTT. Encoded protein: CAIRKTSGGPGGYTQYF.

The rearrangement joins TRBV25-1 to TRBJ2-7; D not certain. Per germline, CDR1 MGHDK and CDR2 SYGVNS. This CDR3 spans 11 amino acids. Trimming removed 5 bases from V and 3 bases from J, with 5 bases in between. The CDR3 reads CASSYIYEQYF. The CDR3 coding sequence is TGTGCCAGCAGTTATATCTACGAGCAGTACTTC.

A few counts support this clone. The chain couples TRBV6-5 to TRBJ1-6; D may be TRBD1 (6 bases). The CDR3 extends over 13 amino acids. The V and J ends lost 10 bases and 11 bases respectively, with 18 bases between them. Per germline, CDR1 MNHEY and CDR2 SVGAGI. CDR3 coding DNA: TGTGCCACCTCAAGGGGCGAGGGGGCACCCCTCCACTTT. Residues: CATSRGEGAPLHF.

The chain is built from TRBV27 and TRBJ1-1; perhaps TRBD1 as D (6 bases). V was trimmed by 4 bases and J by 1 base, leaving 19 bases between them. Germline loops: CDR1 MNHEY, CDR2 SMNVEV (reference sequence). This CDR3 is built from 17 residues. The CDR3 loop is CASSYRVGTHPNTEAFF. The CDR3 bases are TGTGCCAGCAGTTACAGGGTGGGAACCCACCCGAACACTGAAGCTTTCTTT.